The rows below give T cell receptor beta chains drawn from one sample of a study of PD-1 blockade in mismatch repair-deficient tumors. Only in-frame clones appear in the TCRdb table, and some are missing; sequencing was by immunoSEQ multiplex PCR. Of roughly 80,000 clones in the sample, over 70% were seen once. The sample consisted of peripheral blood, taken 12 weeks after starting pembrolizumab. The source of these receptors is an adult with mismatch repair-deficient cancer. Each CDR3 is given with its conserved first and last residue.

16 TRBV5-1 CASSFATGTSYNEQFF
12 TRBV5-4 CASSSMNTEAFF
17 TRBV5-4 CASSDRTGDPTPGGYTF
18 TRBV5-8 CASTLPGDWGREADTQYF
14 TRBV18 CASSPASGGNEQFF
15 TRBV5-1 CASSLFSGSTGELFF
15 TRBV5-6 CASSIRTEGNQPQHF
16 TRBV5-4 CASSSPAQRKSYEQYF
16 TRBV5-1 CASSFTGGAGNTEAFF
17 TRBV4-1 CASSQEGKTGVPDTQYF
14 TRBV30 CAWSVGGTIDGYTF
12 TRBV30 CASGRPGNEQFF
16 TRBV6-1 CASSEGVVWGGYEQYF
14 TRBV7-2 CASRSDSKTGELFF
10 TRBV30 CAWGAGGYTF
10 TRBV30 CAWSSETQYF
12 TRBV9 CASSPTDQPQHF
16 TRBV7-2 CASSLVGLKVGDEQFF
15 TRBV5-1 CASSLMGLAGDEQYF
14 TRBV7-2 CASSQGQSYNEQFF
15 TRBV6-1 CASMWGMVANEKLFF
18 TRBV1 CTSSQAPTSGRMTSEQFF
13 TRBV29-1 CSVDRGLNTEAFF